These 26 T cell receptor beta chains were sequenced from one sample in a study of blood T cell repertoires in COVID-19. TCRdb keeps only in-frame clones here, not all; method: immunoSEQ multiplex PCR. The sample comprises 130,000 or so clones, 81% of which are singletons, and 8.4% rests with the top ten. The sequenced material came from peripheral blood. The receptors originated from a woman aged 55-70 years with active or convalescent COVID-19.

As for this clone: The junction and the germline gene differ at one end; a read error may be behind it. This chain connects TRBV2 to TRBJ1-4; 7 bases are shared with TRBD1. The V gene's germline CDR1 is SNHLY and CDR2 FYNNEI. This CDR3 has 14 residues. The chain's CDR3 is CASREEGGGEKLFF. The CDR3 DNA reads TGTGCCAGCAGGGAAGAAGGGGGCGGTGAAAAACTGTTTTTT. Looking up the rest from reference TRBV2 and TRBJ1-4 gives the full variable domain: EPEVTQTPSHQVTQMGQEVILRCVPISNHLYFYWYRQILGQKVEFLVSFYNNEISEKSEIFDDQFSVERPDGSNFTLKIRSTKLEDSAMYFCASREEGGGEKLFFGSGTQLSVL.

This clone came up once. V usage is TRBV7-2 and J usage is TRBJ2-5; 7 positions match TRBD2. Germline trimming cut 6 bases from V and 1 base from J; bases unmatched to any gene: 5. CDR1 is SGHTA, CDR2 FQGNSA, per germline. This CDR3 region has 14 residues. This CDR3 is CASSAPGGQETQYF. In DNA, the CDR3 is TGTGCCAGCAGTGCTCCGGGGGGCCAAGAGACCCAGTACTTC.

This rearrangement joins TRBV28 to TRBJ2-1; TRBD2 matches at 11 bases. The germline CDR1 and CDR2 sequences are MDHEN and SYDVKM. The CDR3 runs to 16 residues. Trimming cost V 3 bases and J 4 bases; bases outside gene matches: 5. The CDR3 region is CASSFWGTSGYNEQFF. CDR3 bases: TGTGCCAGCAGTTTCTGGGGGACTAGCGGTTACAATGAGCAGTTCTTC.

This clone was detected only a few times. The chain is built from TRBV28 and TRBJ2-1; a possible D gene is TRBD2 (7 bases). Germline values: CDR1 MDHEN, CDR2 SYDVKM. With 1 base removed from V and 9 bases from J, the gap between germline ends came to 13 bases. This CDR3 spans 14 amino acids. In nucleotides, the CDR3 is TGTGCCAGCAGTTTATTCGCGGGGGCCGGTGAGCAGTTCTTC. Residues: CASSLFAGAGEQFF.

V and J are TRBV11-2 and TRBJ2-5; D is perhaps TRBD1 (5 bases). Germline CDR1 and CDR2: SGHAT and FQNNGV. The CDR3 is 14 residues long. Trimming removed 3 bases at V and 1 base at J, with 9 bases between. The CDR3 DNA sequence: TGTGCCAGCAGCTTGAGCAGGGTCCAAGAGACCCAGTACTTC. Protein: CASSLSRVQETQYF.

The chain combines TRBV24-1 with TRBJ2-3; D unresolved. This CDR3 region has 13 residues. The ends were cut back, 4 bases at V and 2 bases at J, with 6 bases in the middle. Germline-derived CDR1 and CDR2 are KGHDR and SFDVKD. The CDR3 DNA is TGTGCCACCAGTGACCCCTACACAGATACGCAGTATTTT. Translated: CATSDPYTDTQYF.

This rearrangement joins TRBV3-1 (or the pseudogene TRBV3-2) to TRBJ2-3, with 7 nucleotides matching TRBD1. Trimming at V came to 6 bases and at J to 0 bases, leaving 9 bases not matched to a gene. Germline V gene sequence: CDR1 LGHDT, CDR2 YNNKEL (reference sequence). The CDR3 has 16 amino acids. The CDR3 region is CASSTGTVDSTDTQYF. CDR3 in DNA: TGTGCCAGCAGTACCGGGACAGTTGATAGCACAGATACGCAGTATTTT.

The chain has TRBV5-8 and TRBJ1-1; 8 nucleotides line up with TRBD1. Germline V gives CDR1 SGHTS, CDR2 YDEGEE. This CDR3 is 13 amino acids long. V gave up 2 bases and J gave up 4 bases; unmatched junction bases: 1. The CDR3 DNA follows: TGTGCCAGCAGCTTCGGACAGGGCACTGAAGCTTTCTTT. It translates to CASSFGQGTEAFF.

The chain combines TRBV11-2 with TRBJ2-1; TRBD1 matches 9 bases. The germline gives CDR1 SGHAT, CDR2 FQNNGV. The junction had 5 bases not matched to a gene; V was cut back by 5 bases and J by 6 bases. CDR3 length: 14 residues. The CDR3 sequence: CASSPRTGANEQFF. DNA for the CDR3: TGTGCCAGCAGCCCCCGGACAGGGGCCAATGAGCAGTTCTTC.

V gene TRBV28 combines with J gene TRBJ1-4; TRBD1 agrees at 10 bases. V shed 6 bases, J shed 8 bases, and the junction held 15 bases outside the gene matches. The germline gives CDR1 MDHEN, CDR2 SYDVKM. The length of the CDR3 is 17 residues. CDR3 region: CASSRSGTGAIVEKLFF. The CDR3 DNA reads TGTGCCAGCAGCCGATCCGGGACAGGGGCGATCGTGGAAAAACTGTTTTTT. Drawing the rest from reference TRBV28 and TRBJ1-4, the complete variable domain is DVKVTQSSRYLVKRTGEKVFLECVQDMDHENMFWYRQDPGLGLRLIYFSYDVKMKEKGDIPEGYSVSREKKERFSLILESASTNQTSMYLCASSRSGTGAIVEKLFFGSGTQLSVL.

The genes are TRBV18 and TRBJ2-2; D is uncertain. The CDR3 extends over 15 amino acids. Germline V gene sequence: CDR1 KGHSH, CDR2 LQKENI. V was cut by 5 bases and J by 1 base, with 11 bases left in between. CDR3 loop: CASSEAARNTGELFF. The CDR3 DNA is TGTGCCAGCTCAGAGGCGGCCCGGAACACCGGGGAGCTGTTTTTT.

The V and J genes are TRBV20-1 and TRBJ2-7; D is possibly TRBD2 (5 bases). The V end lost 3 bases, the J end lost 0 bases, and 15 bases lay between the germline ends. The CDR3 is made up of 15 amino acids. The germline V gene has CDR1 DFQATT and CDR2 SNEGSKA (reference sequence). CDR3 DNA: TGCAGTGCTAGTTCTAGCCGTGTTCGCTCCTACGAGCAGTACTTC. Its translation is CSASSSRVRSYEQYF.

V is TRBV24-1 and J is TRBJ1-1, with a possible D match to TRBD1 (6 bases). V lost 4 bases to trimming and J lost 11 bases, with 16 bases between them. Germline assignment: CDR1 KGHDR and CDR2 SFDVKD. The CDR3 is made up of 13 amino acids. The CDR3 DNA is TGTGCCACCAGTGAAAACAGGGAAGCGGTGGCTTTCTTT. It yields the protein CATSENREAVAFF.

The genes are TRBV12-3 or TRBV12-4 and TRBJ2-1, with D possibly being TRBD1 (6 bases). The length of the CDR3 is 12 residues. The V end was cut by 6 bases, the J end by 6 bases, with 9 bases between. The CDR3 DNA reads TGTGCCAGCAGGCAACAGGGCAATGAGCAGTTCTTC. Encoded protein: CASRQQGNEQFF.

The V gene is TRBV9, the J gene TRBJ2-3, with 9 bases identical to TRBD2. The length of the CDR3 is 16 residues. CDR1 and CDR2 from the germline V gene are SGDLS and YYNGEE. V gave up 3 bases and J gave up 5 bases; unmatched junction bases: 10. The DNA for the CDR3 is TGTGCCAGCAGCGAGGTTGGGCGGGAGGGCCGAGATACGCAGTATTTT. This gives the protein CASSEVGREGRDTQYF.

As for this clone: The conserved phenylalanine or tryptophan is not found at the CDR3 terminus, so this likely reflects a read error. It is unclear where the CDR3 begins or ends on the DNA, so no DNA is shown, and the CDR3 is as TCRdb lists it. The V gene is TRBV28, the J gene TRBJ1-1; TRBD1, the D gene given by the table, was not confirmed from the DNA. Germline CDR1 is MDHEN and CDR2 is SYDVKM. The CDR3 length equals 12 residues, ends included. The CDR3 reads CASSERTRQPRV.

The chain has TRBV29-1 and TRBJ1-3; no definite D call. V was shortened by 0 bases and J by 3 bases, with 6 bases between the two germline ends. The CDR3 sequence is 13 residues long. From germline, CDR1 is SQVTM and CDR2 ANQGSEA. This CDR3 is CSVEDLFGNTIYF. The CDR3 DNA is TGCAGCGTTGAAGATTTATTTGGAAACACCATATATTTT.

V is TRBV10-2 and J is TRBJ2-7, with 10 bases lining up with TRBD2. The V gene's germline CDR1 is WSHSY and CDR2 SAAADI. The CDR3 loop spans 14 amino acids. Trimming took 6 bases from V and 2 from J; bases not matched to a gene: 4. The CDR3 coding sequence is TGCGCCAGCAGATTAGCGGGGGGACCCTACGAGCAGTACGTC. Translated, it gives CASRLAGGPYEQYV.

The V gene is TRBV7-2, the J gene TRBJ2-5; 7 bases are a match to TRBD2. The CDR3 runs 14 residues. Germline V gene lookup returns CDR1 SGHTA and CDR2 FQGNSA. Germline trimming cut 6 bases from V and 8 bases from J; bases unmatched to any gene: 12. This chain's CDR3 is CASSSSKGLTTQYF. The CDR3 coding sequence is TGTGCCAGCAGTTCTAGCAAGGGACTAACAACCCAGTACTTC. Full variable domain (remainder filled in from reference TRBV7-2 and TRBJ2-5): GAGVSQSPSNKVTEKGKDVELRCDPISGHTALYWYRQSLGQGLEFLIYFQGNSAPDKSGLPSDRFSAERTGGSVSTLTIQRTQQEDSAVYLCASSSSKGLTTQYFGPGTRLLVL.

The rearrangement links TRBV6-1 to TRBJ1-2; 7 positions match TRBD1. V trimming: 1 base; J trimming: 8 bases; junction bases outside the gene matches: 13. This CDR3 comprises 16 residues. Germline loops: CDR1 MNHNS, CDR2 SASEGT. CDR3 sequence reads: CASSEEGAAARRGYTF. The CDR3 DNA is TGTGCCAGCAGTGAAGAGGGGGCGGCTGCTCGAAGGGGCTACACCTTC.

This chain joins TRBV6-4 and TRBJ2-1, with 8 nucleotides matching TRBD2. Per the germline V gene, CDR1 is MRHNA and CDR2 is SNTAGT. The CDR3 is 14 residues long. V shed 6 bases, J shed 8 bases, and the junction held 9 bases outside the gene matches. CDR3 residues: CASSLTGTSDEQFF. CDR3 in DNA: TGTGCCAGCAGCCTTACGGGGACTAGTGATGAGCAGTTCTTC.

The chain combines TRBV3-1 (or the pseudogene TRBV3-2) with TRBJ1-2; TRBD1 might be the D (6 bases). The ends were cut back, 0 bases at V and 7 bases at J, with 18 bases in the middle. The germline gives CDR1 LGHDT, CDR2 YNNKEL (reference sequence). The CDR3 extends over 16 amino acids. CDR3 sequence reads: CASSQEGEQGVGGYTF. DNA for the CDR3: TGTGCCAGCAGCCAAGAAGGAGAACAGGGTGTGGGTGGCTACACCTTC.

The V and J genes are TRBV6-1 and TRBJ1-2, with a possible D match to TRBD1 (5 bases). This CDR3 contains 16 residues. V was cut by 1 base and J by 5 bases, with 17 bases left in between. From germline, CDR1 is MNHNS and CDR2 SASEGT. The CDR3 reads CASSEGSQGTRYGYTF. CDR3 DNA sequence: TGTGCCAGCAGTGAAGGAAGCCAGGGAACGAGATATGGCTACACCTTC.

This clone was detected only once. This chain links TRBV28 with TRBJ1-5; TRBD1 is a possible D gene (6 bases). The germline gives CDR1 MDHEN, CDR2 SYDVKM. This CDR3 contains 12 residues. The V gene lost 6 bases and the J gene lost 7 bases, with 10 bases spanning the gap. CDR3 in DNA: TGTGCCAGCAGACAGGGTACCCAGCCCCAGCATTTT. Its translation is CASRQGTQPQHF.

This chain links TRBV19 with TRBJ2-5, with 7 positions matching TRBD1. Per the germline V gene, CDR1 is LNHDA and CDR2 is SQIVND (reference sequence). The ends lost 5 bases at V and 1 base at J; junction bases unmatched: 4. The CDR3 length is 14 residues. The DNA for the CDR3 is TGTGCCAGTAGTCCCGGGACAGCCCAAGAGACCCAGTACTTC. Translating it yields CASSPGTAQETQYF.

This chain connects TRBV29-1 to TRBJ2-7, with D tentatively TRBD1 (6 bases). V shed 2 bases and J shed 5 bases, with 10 bases lying between them. The CDR3 runs to 12 residues. The V gene's germline CDR1 is SQVTM and CDR2 ANQGSEA. The CDR3 loop is CSVEIEGDEQYF. The CDR3 DNA sequence: TGCAGCGTTGAAATAGAGGGGGACGAGCAGTACTTC.